This TCR beta chain was documented in a study of OX40 agonist ivuxolimab in advanced cancers. Clones were read by immunoSEQ multiplex PCR, and TCRdb kept only the in-frame ones, dropping some. Among 70,000 or so clones listed, approximately 80% were seen once. Of note for this clone: The identical CDR3 is also encoded by other nucleotide sequences in the sample.

The V end lost 3 bases, the J end lost 1 base, and 3 bases lay between the germline ends. The CDR3 consists of 12 residues. Germline V gives CDR1 KGHSH, CDR2 LQKENI. The sample consisted of CD4+ or CD8+ T cells sorted from blood, taken in a trial of the OX40 agonist ivuxolimab. The sequence was collected from an adult with an advanced solid tumor such as melanoma, head and neck, liver or kidney cancer. The chain links TRBV18 to TRBJ1-1; D not resolved. The DNA for the CDR3 is TGTGCCAGCTCACCCCAGAACACTGAAGCTTTCTTT. Amino acid sequence: CASSPQNTEAFF.